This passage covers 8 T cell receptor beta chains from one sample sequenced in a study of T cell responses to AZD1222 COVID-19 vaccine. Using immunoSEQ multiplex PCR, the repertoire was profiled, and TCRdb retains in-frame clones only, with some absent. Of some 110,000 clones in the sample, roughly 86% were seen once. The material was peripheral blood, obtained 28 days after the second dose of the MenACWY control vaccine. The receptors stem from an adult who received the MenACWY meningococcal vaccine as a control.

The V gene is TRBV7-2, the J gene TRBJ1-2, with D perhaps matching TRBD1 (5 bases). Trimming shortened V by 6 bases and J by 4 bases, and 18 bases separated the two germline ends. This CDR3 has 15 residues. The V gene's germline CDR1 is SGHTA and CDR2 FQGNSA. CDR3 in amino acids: CASSPDSLKGYGYTF. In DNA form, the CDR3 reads TGTGCCAGCAGTCCCGACAGCCTCAAAGGCTATGGCTACACCTTC.

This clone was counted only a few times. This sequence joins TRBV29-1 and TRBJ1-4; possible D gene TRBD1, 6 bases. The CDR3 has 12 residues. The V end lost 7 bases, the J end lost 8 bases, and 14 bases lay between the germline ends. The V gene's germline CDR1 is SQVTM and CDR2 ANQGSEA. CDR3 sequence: CSAGGGREKLFF. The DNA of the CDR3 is TGCAGCGCGGGGGGCGGTAGGGAAAAACTGTTTTTT. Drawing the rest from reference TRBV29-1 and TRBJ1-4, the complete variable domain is SAVISQKPSRDICQRGTSLTIQCQVDSQVTMMFWYRQQPGQSLTLIATANQGSEATYESGFVIDKFPISRPNLTFSTLTVSNMSPEDSSIYLCSAGGGREKLFFGSGTQLSVL.

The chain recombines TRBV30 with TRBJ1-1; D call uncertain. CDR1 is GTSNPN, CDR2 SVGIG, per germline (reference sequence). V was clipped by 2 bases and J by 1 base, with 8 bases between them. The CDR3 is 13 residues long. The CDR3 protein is CAWSLGTNTEAFF. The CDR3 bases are TGTGCCTGGAGTTTAGGAACGAACACTGAAGCTTTCTTT.

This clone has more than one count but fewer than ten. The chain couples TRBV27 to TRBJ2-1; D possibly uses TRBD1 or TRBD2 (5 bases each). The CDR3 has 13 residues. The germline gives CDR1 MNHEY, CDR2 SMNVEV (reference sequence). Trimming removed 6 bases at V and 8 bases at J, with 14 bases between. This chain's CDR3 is CASRGRSLDEQFF. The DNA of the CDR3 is TGTGCCAGCAGGGGACGGTCTTTGGATGAGCAGTTCTTC.

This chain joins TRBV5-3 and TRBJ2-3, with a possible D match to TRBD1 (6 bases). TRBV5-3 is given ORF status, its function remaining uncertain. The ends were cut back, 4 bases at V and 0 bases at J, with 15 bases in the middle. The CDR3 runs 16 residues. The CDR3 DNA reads TGTGCCAGAAGCCCATTCCAGGGGAATAGCACAGATACGCAGTATTTT. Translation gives CARSPFQGNSTDTQYF.

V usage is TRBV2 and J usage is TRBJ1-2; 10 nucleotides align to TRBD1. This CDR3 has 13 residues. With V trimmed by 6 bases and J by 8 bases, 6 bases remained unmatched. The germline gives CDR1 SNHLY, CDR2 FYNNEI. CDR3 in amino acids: CASSDPGQGGYTF. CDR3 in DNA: TGTGCCAGCAGCGACCCGGGACAGGGGGGCTACACCTTC.

The CDR3 coding sequence is TGCAGTGCTAGTCGTGGCGGGACAGGGGATTCTCTCGGCAATCAGCCCCAGCATTTT. Amino acids: CSASRGGTGDSLGNQPQHF. V and J are TRBV20-1 and TRBJ1-5; 10 bases agree with TRBD1. This CDR3 comprises 19 residues. Germline V gene sequence: CDR1 DFQATT, CDR2 SNEGSKA (reference sequence). The ends lost 3 bases at V and 2 bases at J; junction bases unmatched: 16.

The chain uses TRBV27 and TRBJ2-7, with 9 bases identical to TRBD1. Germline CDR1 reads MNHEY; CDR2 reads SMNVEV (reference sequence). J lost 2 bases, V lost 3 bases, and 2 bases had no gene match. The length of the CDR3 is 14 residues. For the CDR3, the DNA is TGTGCCAGCAGTTTTGGGACAGGGACCTACGAGCAGTACTTC. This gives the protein CASSFGTGTYEQYF.